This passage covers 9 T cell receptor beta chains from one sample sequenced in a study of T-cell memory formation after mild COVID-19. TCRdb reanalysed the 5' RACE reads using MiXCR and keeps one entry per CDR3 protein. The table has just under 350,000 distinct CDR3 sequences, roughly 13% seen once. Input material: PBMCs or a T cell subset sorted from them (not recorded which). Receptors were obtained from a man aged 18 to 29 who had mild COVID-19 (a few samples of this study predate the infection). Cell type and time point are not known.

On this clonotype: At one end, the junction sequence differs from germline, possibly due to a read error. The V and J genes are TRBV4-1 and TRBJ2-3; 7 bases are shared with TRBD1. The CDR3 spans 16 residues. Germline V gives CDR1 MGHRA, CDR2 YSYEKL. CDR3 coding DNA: TGCGCCAGCAGCAAAGAGGGGGCACCTAGCACAGATACGCAGTATTTT. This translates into CASSKEGAPSTDTQYF.

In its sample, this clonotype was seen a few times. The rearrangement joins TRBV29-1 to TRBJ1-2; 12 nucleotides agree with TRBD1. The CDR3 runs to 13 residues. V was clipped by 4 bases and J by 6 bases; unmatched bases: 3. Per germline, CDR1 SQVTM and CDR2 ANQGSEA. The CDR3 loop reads CSVAGQGADGYTF. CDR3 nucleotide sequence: TGCAGCGTTGCGGGACAGGGGGCTGATGGCTACACCTTC.

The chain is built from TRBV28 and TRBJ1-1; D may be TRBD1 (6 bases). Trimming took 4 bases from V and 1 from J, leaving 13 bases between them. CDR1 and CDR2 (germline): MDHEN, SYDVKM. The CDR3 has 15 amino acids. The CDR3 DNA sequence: TGTGCCAGCAGTTCGGCCGGGACACCGAACACTGAAGCTTTCTTT. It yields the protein CASSSAGTPNTEAFF.

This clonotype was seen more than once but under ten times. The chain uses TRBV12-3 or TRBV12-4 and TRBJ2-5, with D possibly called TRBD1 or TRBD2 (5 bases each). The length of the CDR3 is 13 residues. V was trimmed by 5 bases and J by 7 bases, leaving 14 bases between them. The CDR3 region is CASSPWDQRTQYF. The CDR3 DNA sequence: TGTGCCAGCAGTCCCTGGGACCAACGGACCCAGTACTTC.

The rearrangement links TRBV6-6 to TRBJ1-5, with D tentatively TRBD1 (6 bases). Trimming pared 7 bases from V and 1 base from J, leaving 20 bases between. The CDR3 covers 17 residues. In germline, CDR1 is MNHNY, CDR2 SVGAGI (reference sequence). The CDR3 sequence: CASTPRFSRGSNQPQHF. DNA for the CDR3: TGTGCCAGCACCCCGAGGTTTTCCAGGGGAAGCAATCAGCCCCAGCATTTT.

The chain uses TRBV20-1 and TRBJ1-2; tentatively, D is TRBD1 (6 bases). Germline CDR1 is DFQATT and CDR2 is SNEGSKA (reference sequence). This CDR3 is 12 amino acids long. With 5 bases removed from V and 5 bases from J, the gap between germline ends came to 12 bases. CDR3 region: CSARQGGYGYTF. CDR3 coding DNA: TGCAGTGCTCGCCAAGGGGGTTATGGCTACACCTTC.

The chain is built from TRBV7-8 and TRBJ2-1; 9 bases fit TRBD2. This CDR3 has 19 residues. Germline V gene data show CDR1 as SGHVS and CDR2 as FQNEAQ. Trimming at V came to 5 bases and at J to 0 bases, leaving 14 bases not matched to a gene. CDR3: CASSPRGSGGRNSYNEQFF. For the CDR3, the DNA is TGTGCCAGCAGCCCCCGGGGTAGCGGGGGCCGAAACTCCTACAATGAGCAGTTCTTC.

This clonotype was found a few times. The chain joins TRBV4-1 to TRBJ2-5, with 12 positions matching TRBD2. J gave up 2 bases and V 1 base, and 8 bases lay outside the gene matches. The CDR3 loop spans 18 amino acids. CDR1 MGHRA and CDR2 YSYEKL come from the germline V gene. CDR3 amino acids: CASSQVNLGLAGQETQYF. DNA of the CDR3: TGCGCCAGCAGCCAAGTCAATTTAGGACTAGCGGGGCAAGAGACCCAGTACTTC.

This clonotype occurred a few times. The CDR3 loop is CAIRLTGDTEAFF. CDR3 DNA: TGTGCCATCAGGCTTACAGGTGACACTGAAGCTTTCTTT. The chain carries TRBV10-3 and TRBJ1-1; D is perhaps TRBD1 (5 bases). The CDR3 runs to 13 residues. CDR1 ENHRY and CDR2 SYGVKD come from the germline V gene. Trimming removed 6 bases from V and 3 bases from J, with 11 bases in between.